This T cell receptor (beta chain) was found in a study of T-cell reconstitution after alpha-beta-depleted transplantation in children. TCRbeta library construction was performed incorporating unique molecular identifiers. MiXCR, applied by TCRdb to the PCR reads, yields one record per CDR3 protein. This table holds roughly 500,000 distinct CDR3 sequences, roughly a tenth found once. The CDR3 is made up of 16 amino acids. The germline V and J ends were trimmed by 2 bases and 1 base, with 12 bases remaining between them. Germline CDR1 is SNHLY and CDR2 is FYNNEI. Findings and caveats of the study: T-cell counts and diversity were attributed mostly to newly produced T cells one year after transplant. Reports say that about two months after transplant, the alpha-beta T cells came out of several hundred graft clones that had expanded. Some patients' high day-60 TCRbeta diversity was attributed to recipient cells surviving conditioning.

As regards this clonotype: Its antigen is still unknown.

The input for sequencing was PBMCs, taken before TCRalphabeta/CD19-depleted stem cell transplant. The chain is built from TRBV2 and TRBJ2-4; no clear D gene. The TCR was taken from a child aged 2 to 10 with inherited bone marrow failure, due to receive a stem cell transplant. The CDR3 loop is CASSELSRTAKNIQYF. The CDR3 bases are TGTGCCAGCAGTGAACTGTCACGAACGGCCAAAAACATTCAGTACTTC.